The 25 T cell receptor beta chains below come from one sample, sequenced in a study of sequential checkpoint blockade in melanoma. The data were produced by immunoSEQ multiplex PCR, yet TCRdb's version contains in-frame clones alone and is incomplete. The table includes 13,000 or so clones, under 25% detected once. Treatment meaning: randomized to nivolumab then ipilimumab (arm A) or the reverse (arm B). The input for sequencing was tumor tissue (inferred from file names), taken from a patient given nivolumab and ipilimumab in sequence. These receptors were obtained from a human donor with melanoma.

This clone was seen more than once but under ten times. This sequence joins TRBV4-1 and TRBJ2-7, with 9 bases identical to TRBD2. Germline V CDR1 and CDR2: MGHRA, YSYEKL. Losses at the gene ends were 0 bases for V and 7 bases for J; bases not matched to a gene: 16. This CDR3 comprises 18 residues. In DNA, the CDR3 is TGCGCCAGCAGCCAAGAAGTGGGTAGCGGGAGTGACTTGGGAGAGCAGTACTTC. It yields the protein CASSQEVGSGSDLGEQYF.

This clone was picked up many times. The chain links TRBV9 to TRBJ1-6; the D is unclear. V dropped 5 bases and J dropped 11 bases, with 20 bases sitting between them. Germline assignment: CDR1 SGDLS and CDR2 YYNGEE. This CDR3 has 15 residues. Here the CDR3 reads CASSDVVILPTPLHF. CDR3 DNA: TGTGCCAGCAGTGATGTAGTCATTCTTCCAACACCCCTCCACTTT.

Only a few counts were recorded for this clone. This chain connects TRBV7-1 to TRBJ2-1; D not resolved. TRBV7-1 is placed among ORFs of uncertain function. The V gene lost 4 bases and the J gene lost 4 bases, with 8 bases spanning the gap. This CDR3 spans 13 amino acids. CDR3 sequence reads: CASSLPPYNEQFF. The CDR3 DNA follows: TGTGCCAGCAGCTTACCGCCATACAATGAGCAGTTCTTC.

In this sample, this clone turned up a few times. The CDR3 loop is CASSRGGGGNIQYF. CDR3 bases: TGTGCCAGCAGCCGAGGCGGAGGGGGGAACATTCAGTACTTC. The chain is built from TRBV14 and TRBJ2-4; D possibly matches TRBD1 or TRBD2 (6 bases each). Germline V gene sequence: CDR1 SGHDN, CDR2 FVKESK. V was pared by 4 bases and J by 7 bases, with 14 bases between. The length of the CDR3 is 14 residues.

The chain links TRBV9 to TRBJ2-5, with 8 bases fitting TRBD1. V was pared by 3 bases and J by 0 bases, with 4 bases of the junction left unmatched. CDR3 size: 15 residues. Germline CDR1 and CDR2: SGDLS and YYNGEE. CDR3 amino acids: CASSETGDYQETQYF. DNA of the CDR3: TGTGCCAGCAGCGAGACAGGGGACTACCAAGAGACCCAGTACTTC.

The V gene is TRBV6-8, the J gene TRBJ2-5, with 9 positions matching TRBD1. The germline V gene encodes CDR1 MNHGY and CDR2 SAAAGT. This CDR3 comprises 15 residues. V shed 6 bases, J shed 4 bases, and the junction held 9 bases outside the gene matches. CDR3 region: CASRGDRAIGETQYF. The CDR3 nucleotides read TGTGCCAGCAGAGGGGACAGGGCTATCGGAGAGACCCAGTACTTC.

This clone has just a few counts. The J gene is TRBJ1-1, the V gene TRBV6-8; D might be TRBD1 (5 bases). Germline V lookup: CDR1 MNHGY, CDR2 SAAAGT. This CDR3 contains 14 residues. V lost 5 bases to trimming and J lost 3 bases, with 13 bases between them. Here the CDR3 DNA reads TGTGCCAGCAGTGTCAGGGTGGGATACACTGAAGCTTTCTTT. Protein product: CASSVRVGYTEAFF.

Many counts were recorded for this clone. The chain joins TRBV11-3 to TRBJ2-2, with 13 bases that match TRBD2. The CDR3 spans 18 residues. Germline V gene data show CDR1 as SGHNT and CDR2 as YENEEA. The J segment lost 0 bases and the V segment lost 5 bases, leaving 6 bases of the junction unmatched. CDR3 nucleotides: TGTGCCAGCAGCCCGGGACTAGCGGGGTTCGCGAACACCGGGGAGCTGTTTTTT. Its protein product is CASSPGLAGFANTGELFF.

This clone is termed medium-sized. The CDR3 nucleotides read TGTGCCAGCGCTGGACTAGCGGGAGGGTTAGGAGAGCAGTACTTC. It yields the protein CASAGLAGGLGEQYF. The rearrangement uses TRBV11-3 and TRBJ2-7, with TRBD2 identical over 15 bases. J was trimmed by 7 bases and V by 8 bases; bases with no gene match: 9. CDR1 and CDR2 from the germline V gene are SGHNT and YENEEA. This CDR3 comprises 15 residues.

The CDR3: CARNPRSHRTDTQYF. DNA of the CDR3: TGTGCCAGAAACCCCCGATCACACCGCACAGATACGCAGTATTTT. The chain links TRBV19 to TRBJ2-3, with D hard to call. The ends were cut back, 9 bases at V and 1 base at J, with 17 bases in the middle. CDR3 length equals 15 residues. Germline assignment: CDR1 LNHDA and CDR2 SQIVND (reference sequence).

CDR3: CASSMAGIDYGYTF. The CDR3, as DNA: TGTGCCAGTAGCATGGCCGGGATCGACTATGGCTACACCTTC. This chain links TRBV19 with TRBJ1-2; D gene unclear. The length of the CDR3 is 14 residues. Germline loops: CDR1 LNHDA, CDR2 SQIVND (reference sequence). Trimming removed 6 bases at V and 3 bases at J, with 14 bases between.

The chain carries TRBV7-1 and TRBJ2-7; D perhaps matches TRBD2 (5 bases). TRBV7-1 is an open reading frame, and its role is uncertain. The CDR3 runs to 13 residues. Trimming left V 5 bases short and J 4 bases short, with 12 bases between. DNA for the CDR3: TGTGCCAGCAGCCCTCAAGGCGGGTACGAGCAGTACTTC. This encodes CASSPQGGYEQYF.

A few counts support this clone. The V call is TRBV14, the J call TRBJ2-5; D is unresolved. Trimming took off 0 bases at V and 7 bases at J, with 9 bases between the two ends. CDR1 is SGHDN and CDR2 is FVKESK in the germline V gene. CDR3 length: 13 amino acids. The CDR3 DNA reads TGTGCCAGCAGCCAAGAGGCAGGAGCGACCCAGTACTTC. Encoded protein: CASSQEAGATQYF.

The V gene is TRBV6-4, the J gene TRBJ1-1, with D hard to call. The CDR3 totals 11 residues. Germline CDR1 is MRHNA and CDR2 is SNTAGT. V lost 10 bases, J lost 8 bases, and 14 bases lay in between. This chain's CDR3 is CAILWVTEAFF. CDR3 nucleotide sequence: TGTGCCATCCTTTGGGTTACCGAAGCTTTCTTT.

V is TRBV9 and J is TRBJ1-1; D possibly corresponds to TRBD1 (5 bases). The CDR3 runs to 15 residues. Trimming removed 0 bases from V and 2 bases from J, with 11 bases in between. Per germline, CDR1 SGDLS and CDR2 YYNGEE. In nucleotides, the CDR3 is TGTGCCAGCAGCGTAGCTGGGGGTCCCAACACTGAAGCTTTCTTT. Protein product: CASSVAGGPNTEAFF.

This clone ranks as medium-sized (0.01 to 0.1%). J is TRBJ2-1 and V is TRBV6-8, with 7 bases aligning to TRBD1. The germline gives CDR1 MNHGY, CDR2 SAAAGT. Trimming at V came to 10 bases and at J to 5 bases, leaving 11 bases not matched to a gene. The CDR3 is 14 amino acids. The chain's CDR3 is CATRSLGGNNEQFF. Written as DNA, the CDR3 is TGTGCCACCAGAAGTTTAGGGGGCAACAATGAGCAGTTCTTC.

In DNA form, the CDR3 reads TGTGCCAGCTCACGCCTTGACAGGGAGGCCAACTATGGCTACACCTTC. It codes for CASSRLDREANYGYTF. The rearrangement joins TRBV18 to TRBJ1-2, with 7 bases aligning to TRBD1. From germline, CDR1 is KGHSH and CDR2 LQKENI. The CDR3 is 16 residues long. J gave up 2 bases and V 4 bases, and 10 bases lay outside the gene matches.

J is TRBJ2-3 and V is TRBV18; weak D call: TRBD2 (5 bases). This CDR3 has 14 amino acids. Germline V gene lookup returns CDR1 KGHSH and CDR2 LQKENI. V was clipped by 0 bases and J by 4 bases, with 8 bases between them. The CDR3 reads CASSPPGSADTQYF. CDR3 coding DNA: TGTGCCAGCTCACCACCGGGTAGCGCAGATACGCAGTATTTT.

The table lists this clone with a few counts. The rearrangement links TRBV30 to TRBJ2-5, with D possibly being TRBD1 or TRBD2 (6 bases each). V gave up 0 bases and J gave up 9 bases, with 14 bases separating them. Germline V gene data show CDR1 as GTSNPN and CDR2 as SVGIG (reference sequence). This CDR3 spans 13 amino acids. The DNA for the CDR3 is TGTGCCTGGAGTGTACGGGGGCTCGGGGCCCAGTACTTC. It yields the protein CAWSVRGLGAQYF.

This clone was seen just once. V gene TRBV19 combines with J gene TRBJ2-3, with TRBD2 matching 15 bases. Germline V CDR1 and CDR2: LNHDA, SQIVND (reference sequence). The CDR3 length is 19 residues. V lost 5 bases, J lost 4 bases, and 13 bases stayed unmatched. The DNA for the CDR3 is TGTGCCAGTAGTCCTTGGACTAGCGGGGGGGAAGAGTTTCCAGATACGCAGTATTTT. Protein sequence: CASSPWTSGGEEFPDTQYF.

This chain links TRBV6-8 with TRBJ2-7; no clear D gene. This CDR3 region has 14 residues. The germline V gene has CDR1 MNHGY and CDR2 SAAAGT. The V end was cut by 0 bases, the J end by 5 bases, with 11 bases between. The CDR3 sequence is CASSYSSLTDEQYF. CDR3 bases: TGTGCCAGCAGTTACTCCAGCCTCACGGACGAGCAGTACTTC.

J is TRBJ1-2 and V is TRBV6-8; perhaps TRBD1 as D (6 bases). This CDR3 is built from 15 residues. With 5 bases removed from V and 3 bases from J, the gap between germline ends came to 16 bases. Germline CDR1 reads MNHGY; CDR2 reads SAAAGT. CDR3 bases: TGTGCCAGCAGTCTATCCGGGGCAGGGGACTATGGCTACACCTTC. It yields the protein CASSLSGAGDYGYTF.

This clone turned up a few times. The rearrangement uses TRBV18 and TRBJ2-3; D could derive from TRBD1 or TRBD2 (5 bases each). The CDR3 spans 14 residues. Germline lookup yields CDR1 KGHSH and CDR2 LQKENI. V was cut by 4 bases and J by 6 bases, with 14 bases left in between. The DNA for the CDR3 is TGTGCCAGCTCACTGGAGAGGGGACGGGATACGCAGTATTTT. As protein: CASSLERGRDTQYF.

This clone is labeled as medium-sized. This rearrangement joins TRBV11-3 to TRBJ1-2; D perhaps matches TRBD1 (5 bases). With 3 bases removed from V and 7 bases from J, the gap between germline ends came to 33 bases. The germline V gene encodes CDR1 SGHNT and CDR2 YENEEA. CDR3 length: 20 residues. The DNA for the CDR3 is TGTGCCAGCAGCTTGGTGGGGACCCGGGGACGCAGTGGGGTTCCTCGTGGCTACACCTTC. This codes for CASSLVGTRGRSGVPRGYTF.

The rearrangement links TRBV6-8 to TRBJ2-4; TRBD2 matches 14 bases. Germline CDR1 and CDR2: MNHGY and SAAAGT. CDR3 length equals 16 residues. The junction had 7 bases not matched to a gene; V was cut back by 4 bases and J by 8 bases. This chain's CDR3 is CASSLTSGGALDIQYF. As DNA, the CDR3 is TGTGCCAGCAGTTTGACTAGCGGGGGGGCCTTAGACATTCAGTACTTC.